This TCR beta chain is from a study of cytomegalovirus exposure and HLA in healthy donors. The study's findings and limits: Cytomegalovirus-associated status was assigned to 150 or so TCR beta chains.

PCR was performed using 60 Vbeta and 13 Jbeta primers. Libraries were prepared by immunoSEQ multiplex PCR; TCRdb keeps only in-frame clonotypes and omits some of them. Among fewer than 250,000 clones listed, roughly 80% were seen once. With 1 base removed from V and 3 bases from J, the gap between germline ends came to 19 bases. In germline, CDR1 is SGDLS, CDR2 YYNGEE. The CDR3 has 17 amino acids. This clone was detected only a few times. Its antigen remains unknown. The genes are TRBV9 and TRBJ1-1; weak D call: TRBD1 (6 bases). This receptor was obtained from a girl under 10 years old in good health and CMV-seronegative. The sample consisted of PBMCs. CDR3 region: CASSVHKGVGFDTEAFF. CDR3 DNA sequence: TGTGCCAGCAGCGTACACAAGGGGGTTGGGTTTGACACTGAAGCTTTCTTT. Looking up the rest from reference TRBV9 and TRBJ1-1 gives the full variable domain: DSGVTQTPKHLITATGQRVTLRCSPRSGDLSVYWYQQSLDQGLQFLIQYYNGEERAKGNILERFSAQQFPDLHSELNLSSLELGDSALYFCASSVHKGVGFDTEAFFGQGTRLTVV.